Described below is a single T cell receptor (beta chain) sequence and its context. The antigen is unknown. PCR primers comprised 60 Vbeta and 13 Jbeta primers. Clones were read by immunoSEQ multiplex PCR, and TCRdb kept only the in-frame ones, dropping some. The table records 98,000 or so clones, 60% to 85% of them present only once. The record originates from a study of cytomegalovirus exposure and HLA in healthy donors. Findings and caveats of the study: In a later analysis, several top co-occurrence clusters appeared linked to parvovirus B19, influenza, CMV and Epstein-Barr virus. A later analysis showed that HLA-associated TCR beta chains had undergone more clonal expansion than equally common others. Researchers reported in a later analysis that a missense DCLRE1C variant was tied to TCR beta V- and J-gene trimming.

These donors, healthy bone marrow donors, were studied. This TCR was recovered from a man between 60 and 75 years old in good health and CMV-seropositive. Sequencing was done on a sample of PBMCs.

The DNA of the CDR3 is TGTGCCAGCAGTGGACTCACCTACGAGCAGTACTTC. Its translation: CASSGLTYEQYF. The gene calls are TRBV14 and TRBJ2-7; perhaps TRBD2 as D (5 bases). The CDR3 is made up of 12 amino acids. The germline V gene has CDR1 SGHDN and CDR2 FVKESK. The V end lost 6 bases, the J end lost 2 bases, and 8 bases lay between the germline ends.